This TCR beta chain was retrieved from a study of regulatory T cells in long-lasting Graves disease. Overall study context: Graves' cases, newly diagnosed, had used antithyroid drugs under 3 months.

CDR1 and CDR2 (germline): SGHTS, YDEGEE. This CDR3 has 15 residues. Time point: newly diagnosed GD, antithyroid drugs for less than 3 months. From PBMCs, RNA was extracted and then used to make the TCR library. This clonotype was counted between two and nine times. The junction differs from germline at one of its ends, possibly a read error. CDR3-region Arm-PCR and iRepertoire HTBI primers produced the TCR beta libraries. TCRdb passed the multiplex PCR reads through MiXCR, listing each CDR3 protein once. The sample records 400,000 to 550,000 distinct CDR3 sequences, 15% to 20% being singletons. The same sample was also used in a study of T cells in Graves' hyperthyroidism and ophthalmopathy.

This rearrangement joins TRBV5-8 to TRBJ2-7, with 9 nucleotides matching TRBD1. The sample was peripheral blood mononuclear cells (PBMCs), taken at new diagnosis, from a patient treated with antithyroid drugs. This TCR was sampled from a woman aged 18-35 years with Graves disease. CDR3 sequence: CASSLSGTGSSEQYF. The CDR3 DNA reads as TGTGCCAGCAGCTTGTCTGGGACAGGGTCCTCCGAGCAGTACTTC.